One and the same sample provided the 15 T cell receptor beta chains below, sequenced in a study of T cells in localized non-small cell lung cancer. Produced via immunoSEQ multiplex PCR; TCRdb's table is partial and in-frame only. The table shows around 69,000 clones, with about nine tenths occurring only once. Source: peripheral blood, taken before any cancer treatment. Receptor source: a woman aged 40-70 years with stage I lung adenocarcinoma.

The rearrangement joins TRBV29-1 to TRBJ1-1; 12 bases line up with TRBD1. Germline V CDR1 and CDR2: SQVTM, ANQGSEA. The CDR3 is 12 amino acids. V lost 7 bases, J lost 11 bases, and 8 bases stayed unmatched. The CDR3 sequence is CSAGTGGLGAFF. DNA for the CDR3: TGCAGCGCCGGGACAGGGGGCCTCGGGGCTTTCTTT.

This chain connects TRBV27 to TRBJ2-1, with 8 bases lining up with TRBD1. The CDR3 runs 14 residues. The V gene's germline CDR1 is MNHEY and CDR2 SMNVEV (reference sequence). Trimming removed 4 bases from V and 7 bases from J; junction bases left unmatched: 6. The chain's CDR3 is CASSSQGAGNEQFF. DNA for the CDR3: TGTGCCAGCAGTTCCCAGGGGGCGGGGAATGAGCAGTTCTTC.

This clone was observed once. The junction departs from the called germline gene at one end, perhaps through a read error. The same CDR3 is also encoded by other DNA sequences in this sample. V gene TRBV18 combines with J gene TRBJ1-2; D might be TRBD1 (5 bases). The CDR3 contains 15 residues. Germline values: CDR1 KGHSH, CDR2 LQKENI. DNA of the CDR3: TGTGCCAGCTCACCAGGGGCAGGTAGCGGATATGGCTACACTTTC. It encodes CASSPGAGSGYGYTF.

The chain is built from TRBV28 and TRBJ2-5; 8 bases agree with TRBD1. CDR1 is MDHEN and CDR2 is SYDVKM in the germline V gene. The V gene end was trimmed by 5 bases and the J gene end by 3 bases; junction bases not matched to a gene: 8. This CDR3 contains 15 residues. CDR3 loop: CASSIPDRAKETQYF. The CDR3 DNA reads as TGTGCCAGCAGTATCCCGGACAGGGCAAAAGAGACCCAGTACTTC.

This clone occurred once. At one boundary the junction diverges from the germline segment, which might be a read error. CDR3 loop: CASSLRALLAGGVAGRDF. The CDR3, as DNA: TGTGCCAGCAGCCTACGAGCCCTTCTAGCGGGGGGCGTCGCAGGTCGGGACTTC. The V call is TRBV7-2, the J call TRBJ2-7; 11 nucleotides line up with TRBD2. The CDR3 covers 18 residues. Germline values: CDR1 SGHTA, CDR2 FQGNSA.

This clone was seen more than once but under ten times. Written as DNA, the CDR3 is TGTGCCAGCAGCCGGTTTTACGAGCAGTACTTC. Residues: CASSRFYEQYF. The genes are TRBV7-9 and TRBJ2-7, with D hard to call. This CDR3 region has 11 residues. Trimming took off 5 bases at V and 4 bases at J, with 6 bases between the two ends. CDR1 is SEHNR, CDR2 FQNEAQ, per germline (reference sequence).

This clone has just one count. The rearrangement uses TRBV27 and TRBJ2-3; TRBD2 agrees at 9 bases. CDR3 length: 14 residues. The germline gives CDR1 MNHEY, CDR2 SMNVEV (reference sequence). Trimming cost V 2 bases and J 7 bases; bases outside gene matches: 4. The CDR3 region has the DNA TGTGCCAGCAGTTTAATGACTAGCGGATATACGCAGTATTTT. As protein: CASSLMTSGYTQYF.

Comment on this clone: The junction shows a germline mismatch at one end, possibly a read error. The V call is TRBV28, the J call TRBJ1-3; no clear D gene. The V gene's germline CDR1 is MDHEN and CDR2 SYDVKM. The CDR3 length is 15 residues. The CDR3 spells CASSLVQSSGNAIYF. CDR3 bases: TGTGCCAGCAGTTTGGTACAGTCCTCTGGAAACGCCATATATTTT.

V usage is TRBV2 and J usage is TRBJ2-3; tentative D call: TRBD2 (7 bases). Trimming took 10 bases from V and 3 from J, leaving 20 bases between them. The V gene's germline CDR1 is SNHLY and CDR2 FYNNEI. The CDR3 extends over 15 amino acids. In DNA form, the CDR3 reads TGTGCCATCCGCAATAGGGGGAGGGGGACAGATACGCAGTATTTT. The encoded protein is CAIRNRGRGTDTQYF.

The chain employs TRBV7-2 and TRBJ2-5; tentatively, D is TRBD2 (5 bases). The CDR3 is made up of 15 amino acids. Per germline, CDR1 SGHTA and CDR2 FQGNSA. V was trimmed by 5 bases and J by 2 bases, leaving 15 bases between them. In nucleotides, the CDR3 is TGTGCCAGCAGCGGATCCGGGCGGGCTCAAGAGACCCAGTACTTC. It translates to CASSGSGRAQETQYF.

The chain links TRBV9 to TRBJ2-1; D gene unclear. The ends were cut back, 0 bases at V and 9 bases at J, with 13 bases in the middle. The length of the CDR3 is 14 residues. The V gene's germline CDR1 is SGDLS and CDR2 YYNGEE. CDR3: CASSVGVIYSEQFF. DNA for the CDR3: TGTGCCAGCAGCGTAGGAGTTATTTATAGTGAGCAGTTCTTC.

The V call is TRBV5-1, the J call TRBJ1-1; D gene uncertain. The germline V gene encodes CDR1 SGHRS and CDR2 YFSETQ. The CDR3 runs to 13 residues. V shed 1 base and J shed 6 bases, with 10 bases lying between them. The DNA for the CDR3 is TGCGCCAGCAGCTTGCAAGGAAGCGCTGAAGCTTTCTTT. As protein: CASSLQGSAEAFF.

This sequence joins TRBV28 and TRBJ1-2; TRBD1 agrees at 8 bases. With 5 bases clipped from V and 4 bases from J, the junction kept 6 bases outside the gene matches. CDR1 is MDHEN and CDR2 is SYDVKM in the germline V gene. The CDR3 covers 14 residues. The CDR3 DNA reads TGTGCCAGCAGTCCAGGGGGCGCCGGCTATGGCTACACCTTC. Protein sequence: CASSPGGAGYGYTF.

The chain's CDR3 is CASGVSTGNTIYF. The CDR3 coding sequence is TGTGCCAGCGGTGTGAGTACTGGAAACACCATATATTTT. The chain is built from TRBV6-6 and TRBJ1-3, with no clear D. The V end lost 8 bases, the J end lost 2 bases, and 10 bases lay between the germline ends. Germline V CDR1 and CDR2: MNHNY, SVGAGI (reference sequence). This CDR3 is 13 amino acids long.

The chain links TRBV28 to TRBJ2-6; no firm D call. The CDR3 is 14 amino acids. Germline values: CDR1 MDHEN, CDR2 SYDVKM. Between the trimmed V and J ends, which lost 3 bases and 0 bases, there was a span of 3 bases. CDR3 residues: CASSFSSGANVLTF. The CDR3 DNA is TGTGCCAGCAGTTTTAGCTCTGGGGCCAACGTCCTGACTTTC.